A single sample is the source of the 19 T cell receptor beta chains below, sequenced in a study of radiotherapy plus CTLA-4 blockade in lung cancer. Sequenced by immunoSEQ multiplex PCR; TCRdb stores in-frame clones only, minus some. Here the sample spans approximately 80,000 clones, 60% to 85% being singletons. This specimen consisted of peripheral blood, obtained from a patient treated with radiotherapy plus ipilimumab. All receptors derive from a human donor with non-small cell lung cancer whose response to radiotherapy plus ipilimumab could not be evaluated. Some clones in this sample may be carry-over from other donors' samples.

With respect to this clone: Other DNA sequences in the same sample also yield this CDR3. This chain links TRBV18 with TRBJ1-4; TRBD1 agrees at 9 bases. The CDR3 has 14 amino acids. Germline V lookup: CDR1 KGHSH, CDR2 LQKENI. The ends lost 6 bases at V and 5 bases at J; junction bases unmatched: 4. The CDR3 DNA sequence: TGTGCCAGCTCCCCCGGGACAGGGAATGAAAAACTGTTTTTT. This encodes CASSPGTGNEKLFF.

This sequence joins TRBV9 and TRBJ2-3; TRBD1 aligns across 9 bases. The V gene's germline CDR1 is SGDLS and CDR2 YYNGEE. V gave up 6 bases and J gave up 3 bases; unmatched junction bases: 8. The CDR3 is 15 residues long. The CDR3 sequence: CASTRTGTGTDTQYF. In DNA form, the CDR3 reads TGTGCCAGCACCCGCACCGGGACAGGGACAGATACGCAGTATTTT. The variable domain in full, with the rest retrieved from reference TRBV9 and TRBJ2-3, is DSGVTQTPKHLITATGQRVTLRCSPRSGDLSVYWYQQSLDQGLQFLIQYYNGEERAKGNILERFSAQQFPDLHSELNLSSLELGDSALYFCASTRTGTGTDTQYFGPGTRLTVL.

The J gene is TRBJ1-1, the V gene TRBV6-5; D perhaps matches TRBD1 (5 bases). The CDR3 runs 15 residues. Per germline, CDR1 MNHEY and CDR2 SVGAGI. Trimming took off 2 bases at V and 10 bases at J, with 20 bases between the two ends. CDR3 bases: TGTGCCAGCAGTTACGGGTCCACCCGCCAGGGTGCAGCTTTCTTT. The encoded protein is CASSYGSTRQGAAFF.

The genes are TRBV28 and TRBJ1-2, with 9 positions matching TRBD1. V was clipped by 7 bases and J by 7 bases; unmatched bases: 16. The length of the CDR3 is 16 residues. Germline-derived CDR1 and CDR2 are MDHEN and SYDVKM. The CDR3 spells CASTGQGARGGGGYTF. The DNA for the CDR3 is TGTGCCAGCACGGGACAGGGAGCTCGGGGGGGTGGTGGCTACACCTTC.

This clone was recorded once. V gene TRBV4-2 combines with J gene TRBJ2-7; D remains ambiguous. CDR3 length equals 15 residues. Germline CDR1 LGHNA, CDR2 YNFKEQ. The V end lost 1 base, the J end lost 3 bases, and 13 bases lay between the germline ends. As DNA, the CDR3 is TGTGCCAGCAGCCAAGGGCCCTCTAGGAACTACGAGCAGTACTTC. This gives the protein CASSQGPSRNYEQYF.

The genes are TRBV6-5 and TRBJ2-7, with 8 bases that match TRBD2. The CDR3 totals 14 residues. The ends lost 4 bases at V and 7 bases at J; junction bases unmatched: 9. The germline CDR1 and CDR2 sequences are MNHEY and SVGAGI. CDR3 in amino acids: CASSSLAGKGEQYF. In DNA form, the CDR3 reads TGTGCCAGCAGTTCCTTAGCGGGGAAAGGGGAGCAGTACTTC.

V is TRBV5-3 and J is TRBJ2-4, with TRBD2 matching over 9 bases. TRBV5-3 is an open reading frame whose function is uncertain. Unmatched junction bases numbered 5, after V lost 1 base and J lost 0 bases. The length of the CDR3 is 17 residues. The CDR3 DNA is TGTGCCAGAAGCTTGACGAGCGGGGGGTTAGCCAAAAACATTCAGTACTTC. Its protein is CARSLTSGGLAKNIQYF.

The CDR3 reads CASNPGQGIYRNTEAFF. The CDR3 nucleotides are TGTGCCAGCAATCCAGGACAGGGGATTTACCGGAACACTGAAGCTTTCTTT. J is TRBJ1-1 and V is TRBV28, with TRBD1 matching 9 bases. The CDR3 runs to 17 residues. Germline assignment: CDR1 MDHEN and CDR2 SYDVKM. The ends lost 7 bases at V and 1 base at J; junction bases unmatched: 13.

The CDR3 reads CASSQDSRQGNYGYTF. CDR3 nucleotides: TGCGCCAGCAGCCAAGATTCCCGACAGGGGAACTATGGCTACACCTTC. The gene calls are TRBV4-1 and TRBJ1-2; 8 positions match TRBD1. The CDR3 runs 16 residues. In germline, CDR1 is MGHRA, CDR2 YSYEKL. The trim removed 0 bases at V and 2 bases at J, leaving 5 bases unmatched.

The CDR3 spells CASSPQEQTGEAFF. The DNA for the CDR3 is TGCGCCAGCAGCCCTCAAGAGCAAACAGGGGAAGCTTTCTTT. V and J are TRBV4-1 and TRBJ1-1; a possible D gene is TRBD1 (6 bases). Trimming took off 4 bases at V and 8 bases at J, with 17 bases between the two ends. Germline CDR1 MGHRA, CDR2 YSYEKL. This CDR3 is 14 amino acids long.

The CDR3 loop is CSVARAYNEQFF. The CDR3 DNA reads TGCAGCGTTGCCCGGGCCTACAATGAGCAGTTCTTC. The chain recombines TRBV29-1 with TRBJ2-1; D not resolved. The CDR3 is 12 residues long. V was clipped by 4 bases and J by 2 bases, with 6 bases between them. Germline V gene data show CDR1 as SQVTM and CDR2 as ANQGSEA.

This sequence joins TRBV29-1 and TRBJ2-7; 11 positions match TRBD2. V shed 4 bases, J shed 2 bases, and the junction held 4 bases outside the gene matches. This CDR3 spans 14 amino acids. Germline V gene sequence: CDR1 SQVTM, CDR2 ANQGSEA. The CDR3 loop is CSVALAGGPYEQYF. In DNA form, the CDR3 reads TGCAGCGTTGCGCTAGCGGGGGGTCCCTACGAGCAGTACTTC.

This clone was seen only once. This sequence joins TRBV7-2 and TRBJ2-1; D possibly corresponds to TRBD1 (6 bases). Trimming took off 5 bases at V and 10 bases at J, with 18 bases between the two ends. The CDR3 runs 14 residues. The germline V gene encodes CDR1 SGHTA and CDR2 FQGNSA. The CDR3: CASSRVGMRGEQFF. The CDR3 nucleotides are TGTGCCAGCAGCCGGGTGGGAATGAGGGGGGAGCAGTTCTTC.

This chain connects TRBV2 to TRBJ2-3, with D unclear. The germline CDR1 and CDR2 sequences are SNHLY and FYNNEI. The CDR3 runs 14 residues. V was pared by 2 bases and J by 2 bases, with 8 bases between. CDR3 sequence reads: CASSELTATDTQYF. In DNA form, the CDR3 reads TGTGCCAGCAGTGAATTGACTGCCACAGATACGCAGTATTTT.

This clone appeared many times. V is TRBV10-3 and J is TRBJ1-1, with 9 positions matching TRBD1. V lost 6 bases and J lost 7; bases outside the gene matches: 9. Germline V lookup: CDR1 ENHRY, CDR2 SYGVKD. This CDR3 comprises 14 residues. The CDR3 bases are TGTGCCATCAGCCCCGGGACAGGGTACGATGAAGCTTTCTTT. Residues: CAISPGTGYDEAFF.

This clone was detected only a few times. The rearrangement uses TRBV14 and TRBJ1-4, with D possibly being TRBD1 (6 bases). Germline CDR1 and CDR2: SGHDN and FVKESK. The CDR3 extends over 12 amino acids. The V and J ends lost 6 bases and 11 bases respectively, with 13 bases between them. The CDR3 nucleotides read TGTGCCAGCAGTCTAAGCACAGGGAAACTGTTTTTT. Amino acid sequence: CASSLSTGKLFF.

The chain is built from TRBV19 and TRBJ1-3, with D tentatively TRBD1 (6 bases). This CDR3 comprises 15 residues. Germline CDR1 reads LNHDA; CDR2 reads SQIVND (reference sequence). V shed 5 bases and J shed 3 bases, with 14 bases lying between them. The CDR3 nucleotides read TGTGCCAGTAGTTCCAGGGGCTCCAATGGAAACACCATATATTTT. As protein: CASSSRGSNGNTIYF.

The chain combines TRBV6-1 with TRBJ2-5, with D possibly TRBD2 on 7 matching bases. With 7 bases removed from V and 5 bases from J, the gap between germline ends came to 14 bases. CDR3 length equals 13 residues. Looked up from germline, CDR1 is MNHNS and CDR2 is SASEGT. CDR3 nucleotide sequence: TGTGCCAGCATGGTAGGGGGGGTGGAGACCCAGTACTTC. Residues: CASMVGGVETQYF.

Regarding this clone: The junction does not match germline at one end; this may be a read error. This rearrangement joins TRBV7-7 to TRBJ2-5; 7 bases are a match to TRBD2. Looked up from germline, CDR1 is SSHAT and CDR2 is FNYEAQ (reference sequence). The CDR3 has 15 amino acids. For the CDR3, the DNA is TGTGCTAGCAGCTTAAGCGGGACCCTAGGTTTGGACCAGTACTTC. It encodes CASSLSGTLGLDQYF.